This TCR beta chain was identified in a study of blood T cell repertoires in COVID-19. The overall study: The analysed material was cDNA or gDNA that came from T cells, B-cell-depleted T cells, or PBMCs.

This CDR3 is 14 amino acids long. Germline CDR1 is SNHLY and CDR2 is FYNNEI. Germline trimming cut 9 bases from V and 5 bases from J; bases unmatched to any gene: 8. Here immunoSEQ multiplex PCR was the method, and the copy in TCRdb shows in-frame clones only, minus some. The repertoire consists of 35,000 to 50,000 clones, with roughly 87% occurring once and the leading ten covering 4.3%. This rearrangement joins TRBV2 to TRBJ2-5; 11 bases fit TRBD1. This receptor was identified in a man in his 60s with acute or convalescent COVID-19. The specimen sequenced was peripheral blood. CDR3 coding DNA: TGTGCCAGTAGCGGACAGGGGGCAGGGGAGACCCAGTACTTC. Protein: CASSGQGAGETQYF.